The present T cell receptor beta chain was sequenced within a study of blood T cell repertoires in COVID-19. Study-wide context: Researchers got acute and convalescent COVID-19 samples from the United States, Italy and Spain.

Original processing notes: Quantification of nucleated cells was approximated via reference gene primer amplification. The method was immunoSEQ multiplex PCR; TCRdb's version includes in-frame clones alone and lacks a portion of them. Clone size and the V and J calls come from that table; the DNA yielded D and trimming. In the table there are approximately 150,000 clones, roughly four fifths of which are singletons. Trimming stripped 5 bases from V and 3 bases from J, with 10 bases between. This CDR3 is built from 13 residues. Across under 25 US areas, participants ranged in age from about 18 to 100 years. Donors were grouped by their self-reported clinical history.

The material sequenced was PBMCs or T cells enriched from blood (not recorded which). V gene TRBV12-3 or TRBV12-4 combines with J gene TRBJ1-1, with a tentative D call TRBD1 (5 bases). This receptor was taken from a woman aged 50 to 60 with acute COVID-19. This chain's CDR3 is CASSITGDTEAFF. The DNA for the CDR3 is TGTGCCAGCAGTATTACAGGAGACACTGAAGCTTTCTTT.